The T cell receptor beta chain under discussion was sequenced for a study of shared clonotypes between healthy human individuals (dated by TCRdb to the early 2020s). Study-level background: The cohort comprised a couple of women and a few men aged 18 to 49 years. The study deeply sequenced blood TCR repertoires of several healthy adults to estimate repertoire size and the extent of clonotype sharing between individuals. Different laboratories and diverse techniques were used to prepare libraries and sequence TCR repertoires, to increase sequencing depth and limit assay-specific biases. Between about 0.94 and 8.9 billion PBMCs per donor were obtained by leukapheresis.

V gives up 4 bases and J gives up 1 base, and the segment between their germline ends measures 9 bases. CDR1 and CDR2 (SGHTS, YDEGEE) derive from the germline V gene. From its cysteine to its phenylalanine, the CDR3 spans 13 amino acids. The DNA shown is the 39-base CDR3, in frame from base 1. Summary of the overall study and its limitations: Sampling was restricted to blood, and TCR repertoires in tissues likely differ from the TCR repertoires found in blood. Because the study included a small number of donors, the genetic and exposure-history diversity represented was limited. Pairwise subsampling led to the expectation that sequencing depth would affect the degree of clonotype sharing among donors.

The donors were healthy, HIV-negative adults with no recently reported acute infections or vaccinations. Every donor was a Caucasian adult residing in Nashville, Tennessee, USA. For unsorted samples, 90 million or so PBMCs were counted and genomic DNA was extracted with the QIAamp DNA Blood Mini kit. After blood collection by leukapheresis, PBMCs were isolated using Ficoll-Histopaque density gradient centrifugation and then cryopreserved in the vapor phase of liquid nitrogen. With respect to this clone: Its antigen is not yet known. Base qualities are not recorded, but no much larger clone differs from it by a single base.

Using the deep immunoSEQ assay, TCR CDR3 regions were amplified from genomic DNA by multiplex PCR. Extracted genomic DNA from each cell subset was spread evenly across all wells of several immunoSEQ 96-well plates, with each plate serving as a replicate. For unsorted PBMC, approximately 0.3 ug genomic DNA, equal to about 29,000 T cell genomes, was loaded into each replicate PCR. Ten immunoSEQ deep assay plates were used to sequence unsorted PBMC genomic DNA. The purified libraries were quantified using a Qubit 3.0 fluorometer, sized with a Bioanalyzer 2100, and then quantified again using the KAPA Library Quantification kit. Each immunoSEQ 96-well plate was sequenced on its own single-read 150-cycle Illumina NextSeq 550 flow cell. On the study's bioinformatics: Because the immunoSEQ output included only junctional sequences and no quality scores, the filtering could not be the same as the filtering used for full-length reads. To assign V/J genes and CDR3, sequences were annotated using PyIR, a Python wrapper for IgBLAST v1.9, with IMGT germline references. Any read was removed if the V/J assignment was weak (E-value above 1e-6), the CDR3 was missing, or the read contained stop codons, out-of-frame junctions, or ambiguous translated residues. V3J clonotypes were defined as sequences sharing the same inferred V gene, J gene, and CDR3 amino acid sequence. Percentage overlap between repertoires was calculated by dividing the number of shared unique clonotypes by the size of the smaller repertoire. Repertoire richness was assessed with RTK rarefaction, the Chao1 estimator, and Recon v2.1 estimates of unobserved clonotypes. Drawn from immuneACCESS, this table holds only the in-frame rearrangements with V and J called that TCRdb kept. Clones are partly lost; checked studies trace under half to an unresolved V gene and leave the rest unexplained. V and J calls and clone size come straight from that table; D and trimming were deduced from the DNA. The table for this sample lists some 470,000 clones; over 65% of them were counted only once. Clones ranked in the top ten supply under 15% of the sample.

The TCR sequence derives from a woman aged 40 to 50 in good health. Some clones in this sample may be carry-over from other donors' samples. The chain is encoded by TRBV5-8 joined to TRBJ2-7, with no confident D gene call. Material: PBMCs. This receptor has the CDR3 CASSRGISYEQYF. Read as DNA, the sequence is TGTGCCAGCAGCCGTGGGATATCCTACGAGCAGTACTTC.